The present T cell receptor (beta chain) was sequenced within a study of T cell responses to AZD1222 COVID-19 vaccine. Study-level points and caveats: AZD1222 recipients seropositive at baseline numbered only five to seven.

Sequenced by immunoSEQ multiplex PCR; TCRdb stores in-frame clones only, minus some. This table holds 150,000 to 200,000 clones, roughly 92% found once. There are 13 residues in the CDR3. From germline, CDR1 is MNHNS and CDR2 SASEGT. V gave up 7 bases and J gave up 8 bases, with 15 bases separating them. In regard to this clone: The antigen remains undetermined.

The chain uses TRBV6-1 and TRBJ1-5, with a tentative D call TRBD1 (6 bases). The sequence came from an adult in good health. The sequenced sample was peripheral blood, obtained on day 0 of AZD1222 vaccination. CDR3 coding DNA: TGTGCCAGCACCTTACGAGGGGACAAGCCCCAGCATTTT. This translates into CASTLRGDKPQHF.